This entry is about one TCR beta chain. The CDR3 runs 13 residues. Germline V CDR1 and CDR2: SNHLY, FYNNEI. V gave up 4 bases and J gave up 7 bases, with 11 bases separating them. This sample is drawn from a study of follicular helper T cells after annual influenza vaccination. Time point given: 2014-2015 season, pre-vaccination. Sequencing of TCRB used Survey level resolution. The repertoire was sequenced with immunoSEQ multiplex PCR; TCRdb's copy has only in-frame clones and lacks some. This sample has about 15,000 clones, with around four fifths found just once. This receptor was taken from an adult who received the influenza vaccine. The sample in question was CXCR5- memory CD4+ T cells sorted from blood, obtained on the day of influenza vaccination. V is TRBV2 and J is TRBJ2-1; D is undetermined. DNA for the CDR3: TGTGCCAGCAGTGGGATTGAAGCGAATGAGCAGTTCTTC. It translates to CASSGIEANEQFF.